This is a list of T cell receptor beta chains from one sample in a study of identical twins. One entry per CDR3 protein, called by TCRdb with MiXCR from the 5' RACE reads. The sample lists just over 450,000 distinct CDR3 sequences; 13% to 15% were seen once. This same sample was also part of a study on yellow fever vaccine responses in identical twins.

Source material: CD4+ T cells sorted from blood. Receptors originate from a woman aged 18-29 years in good health. The CDR3 runs from the conserved cysteine through the conserved F or W. Each record gives: J gene, D gene, clone size, CDR3 length, V gene, CDR3 DNA, CDR3 protein. D genes are given only for firm matches. Size values are once, few and many counts, or a class for expanded clones, and some rows have none.

j_call: TRBJ2-1; d_call: TRBD2; clone_size: few; cdr3_length: 14; v_call: TRBV2; cdr3_nt: TGTGCCGGACCTTGGTCGGCGGGAGTCAATGAGCAGTTCTTC; cdr3_aa: CAGPWSAGVNEQFF
j_call: TRBJ2-2; d_call: -; clone_size: many; cdr3_length: 14; v_call: TRBV4-3; cdr3_nt: TGCGCCAGCAGCCTCCGGGAGACCACCGGGGAGCTGTTTTTT; cdr3_aa: CASSLRETTGELFF
j_call: TRBJ2-7; d_call: TRBD2; clone_size: -; cdr3_length: 18; v_call: TRBV27; cdr3_nt: TGTGCCAGCAGTGCGAAGGGTTTAGCGGGAGGGCTACGGGCCGAGCAGTACTTC; cdr3_aa: CASSAKGLAGGLRAEQYF
j_call: TRBJ2-1; d_call: -; clone_size: -; cdr3_length: 15; v_call: TRBV27; cdr3_nt: TGTGCCAGCAGTTTCACCGGGACTGAAAACAATGAGCAGTTCTTC; cdr3_aa: CASSFTGTENNEQFF
j_call: TRBJ2-3; d_call: TRBD2; clone_size: few; cdr3_length: 15; v_call: TRBV5-1; cdr3_nt: TGCGCCAGCAGCGTAGCGGGAGGGCCTGGAGATACGCAGTATTTT; cdr3_aa: CASSVAGGPGDTQYF
j_call: TRBJ2-7; d_call: -; clone_size: -; cdr3_length: 12; v_call: TRBV7-9; cdr3_nt: TGTGCCAGCAGCCTGAGCCGTTTCGAGCAGTACTTC; cdr3_aa: CASSLSRFEQYF
j_call: TRBJ2-2; d_call: -; clone_size: few; cdr3_length: 15; v_call: TRBV19; cdr3_nt: TGTGCCAGTACTCTAGGGACAACGAACACCGGGGAGCTGTTTTTT; cdr3_aa: CASTLGTTNTGELFF
j_call: TRBJ2-7; d_call: -; clone_size: -; cdr3_length: 13; v_call: TRBV20-1; cdr3_nt: TGCAGTGCTAGACAATTTGGCGCCTACGAGCAGTACTTC; cdr3_aa: CSARQFGAYEQYF
j_call: TRBJ1-1; d_call: -; clone_size: few; cdr3_length: 14; v_call: TRBV3-1; cdr3_nt: TGTGCCAGCAGCCAAAAGGGACGCAGTACTGAAGCTTTCTTT; cdr3_aa: CASSQKGRSTEAFF
j_call: TRBJ2-7; d_call: -; clone_size: -; cdr3_length: 12; v_call: TRBV20-1; cdr3_nt: TGCAGTGCTAGAATCCAGTCCTACGAGCAGTACTTC; cdr3_aa: CSARIQSYEQYF
j_call: TRBJ2-1; d_call: -; clone_size: -; cdr3_length: 12; v_call: TRBV2; cdr3_nt: TGTGCCAGCAGCGCCGACCGGACCGCGCAGTTCTTC; cdr3_aa: CASSADRTAQFF
j_call: TRBJ2-5; d_call: -; clone_size: many; cdr3_length: 11; v_call: TRBV20-1; cdr3_nt: TGCAGTGCAACAGGGTCCGAGACCCAGTACTTC; cdr3_aa: CSATGSETQYF
j_call: TRBJ2-1; d_call: -; clone_size: -; cdr3_length: 17; v_call: TRBV11-3; cdr3_nt: TGTGCCAGCAGCTTAACTCTAGCGTCTACCCTAGACAATGAGCAGTTCTTC; cdr3_aa: CASSLTLASTLDNEQFF
j_call: TRBJ2-7; d_call: -; clone_size: many; cdr3_length: 14; v_call: TRBV25-1; cdr3_nt: TGTGCCAGCAGTGACGTGGGACCTATACACGAGCAGTACTTC; cdr3_aa: CASSDVGPIHEQYF
j_call: TRBJ2-1; d_call: TRBD2; clone_size: -; cdr3_length: 15; v_call: TRBV3-1; cdr3_nt: TGTGCCAGCAGCCTTAGCGGGAGCGGGCGAGGTGAGCAGTTCTTC; cdr3_aa: CASSLSGSGRGEQFF
j_call: TRBJ2-1; d_call: TRBD2; clone_size: few; cdr3_length: 17; v_call: TRBV7-3; cdr3_nt: TGTGCCAGCAGCTTAAGGCGGACTAGCGGTGTTCGGAATGAGCAGTTCTTC; cdr3_aa: CASSLRRTSGVRNEQFF